This T cell receptor (beta chain) was recorded in a study of Ad26.COV2.S vaccination and SARS-CoV-2 variants. Study-level information: The vaccine Ad26.COV2.S was put into the muscle once, or twice with 56 days between.

Per germline, CDR1 LGHNA and CDR2 YNFKEQ. The CDR3 has 16 amino acids. Trimming removed 0 bases from V and 4 bases from J; junction bases left unmatched: 5. Treatment given: about 20 received Ad26.COV2.S at low or high dose, single or two shots; 5 received placebo; per-sample allocation not given. After the first vaccine or placebo injection, samples were drawn on day 63. This clone came up many times. Data came from immunoSEQ multiplex PCR; TCRdb stores just in-frame clones and leaves some out. Of about 400,000 clones in the sample, over 75% were seen once. The TCR was taken from a person between 18 and 65 years old who received the Ad26.COV2.S COVID-19 vaccine or a placebo. The chain uses TRBV4-2 and TRBJ2-1; TRBD1 agrees at 8 bases. Sequencing was performed on peripheral blood, taken in a trial of Ad26.COV2.S vaccine versus placebo. CDR3 sequence: CASSQDGQGGYNEQFF. CDR3 DNA: TGTGCCAGCAGCCAAGATGGACAGGGTGGGTACAATGAGCAGTTCTTC.